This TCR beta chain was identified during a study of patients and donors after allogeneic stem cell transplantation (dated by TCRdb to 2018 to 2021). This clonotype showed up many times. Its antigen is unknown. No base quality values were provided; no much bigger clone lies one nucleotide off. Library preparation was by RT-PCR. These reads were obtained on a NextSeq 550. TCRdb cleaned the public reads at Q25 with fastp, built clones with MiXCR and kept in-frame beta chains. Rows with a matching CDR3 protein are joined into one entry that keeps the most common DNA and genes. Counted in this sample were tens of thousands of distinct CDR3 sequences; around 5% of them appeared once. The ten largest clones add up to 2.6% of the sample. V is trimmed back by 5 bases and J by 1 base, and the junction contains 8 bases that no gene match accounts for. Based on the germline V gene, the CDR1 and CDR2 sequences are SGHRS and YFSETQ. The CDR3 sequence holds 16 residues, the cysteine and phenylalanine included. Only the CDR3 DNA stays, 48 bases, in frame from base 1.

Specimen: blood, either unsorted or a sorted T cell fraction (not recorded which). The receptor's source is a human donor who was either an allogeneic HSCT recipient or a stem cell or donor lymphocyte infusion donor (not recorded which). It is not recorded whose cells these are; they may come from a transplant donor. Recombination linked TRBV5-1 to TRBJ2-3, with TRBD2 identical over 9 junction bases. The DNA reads TGCGCCAGCAGGCGGGGTTCTAGCGGGGGCACAGATACGCAGTATTTT. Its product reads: CASRRGSSGGTDTQYF.